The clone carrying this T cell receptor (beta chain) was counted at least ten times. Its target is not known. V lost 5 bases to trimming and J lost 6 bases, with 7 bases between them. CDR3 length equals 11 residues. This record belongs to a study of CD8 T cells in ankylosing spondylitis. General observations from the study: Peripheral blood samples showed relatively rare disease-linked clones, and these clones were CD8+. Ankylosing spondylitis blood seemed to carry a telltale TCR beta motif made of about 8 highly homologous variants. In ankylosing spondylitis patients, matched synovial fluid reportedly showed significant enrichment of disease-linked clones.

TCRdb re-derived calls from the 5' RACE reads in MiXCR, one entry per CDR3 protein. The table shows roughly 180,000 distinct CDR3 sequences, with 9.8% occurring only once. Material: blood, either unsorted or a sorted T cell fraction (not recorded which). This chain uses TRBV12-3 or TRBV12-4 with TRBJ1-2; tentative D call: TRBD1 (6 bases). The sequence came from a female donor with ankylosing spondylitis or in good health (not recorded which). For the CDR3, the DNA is TGTGCCAGCAGTACAGGGAATGGCTACACCTTC. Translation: CASSTGNGYTF.